A single sample is the source of the 6 T cell receptor beta chains below, sequenced in a study of T cells after yellow fever vaccination. TCRdb called the 5' RACE reads again in MiXCR, with one record for every CDR3 protein. Here the sample spans 45,000 to 65,000 distinct CDR3 sequences, around 7% being singletons. Specimen: CD8+ T cells not binding an NS4B(214-222) dextramer, sorted from PBMCs, collected 45 days after the first yellow fever vaccination. These receptor sequences come from a man between 18 and 35 years old who received the YFV17D yellow fever vaccine.

The table lists this clonotype with many counts. The chain links TRBV12-3 or TRBV12-4 to TRBJ1-5; 7 positions agree with TRBD1. This CDR3 comprises 15 residues. V dropped 7 bases and J dropped 3; count of bases not matched to a gene: 9. CDR3 amino acids: CASIPTGVYNQPQHF. In DNA, the CDR3 is TGTGCCAGCATCCCAACAGGGGTTTACAATCAGCCCCAGCATTTT.

The V and J genes are TRBV4-2 and TRBJ2-2; D is undetermined. V shed 2 bases and J shed 7 bases, with 14 bases lying between them. CDR3 length: 15 residues. The germline gives CDR1 LGHNA, CDR2 YNFKEQ. The CDR3 protein is CASSQIGFLGGELFF. In DNA form, the CDR3 reads TGTGCCAGCAGCCAAATCGGGTTCCTCGGCGGGGAGCTGTTTTTT.

This clonotype was seen repeatedly, ten times or more. This chain links TRBV4-1 with TRBJ2-1; D is unresolved. This CDR3 is built from 17 residues. V gave up 4 bases and J gave up 0 bases, with 16 bases separating them. The germline CDR1 and CDR2 sequences are MGHRA and YSYEKL. This CDR3 reads CASSLDAGYSSYNEQFF. In DNA, the CDR3 is TGCGCCAGCAGCCTCGACGCTGGGTACAGCTCCTACAATGAGCAGTTCTTC.

The V and J genes are TRBV7-2 and TRBJ2-7; tentative D call: TRBD2 (6 bases). Per germline, CDR1 SGHTA and CDR2 FQGNSA. The CDR3 is 15 amino acids. V was cut by 4 bases and J by 3 bases, with 16 bases left in between. CDR3 sequence: CASSSLTSNHYEQYF. Written as DNA, the CDR3 is TGTGCCAGCAGCTCACTAACTAGCAATCACTACGAGCAGTACTTC.

Many counts were recorded for this clonotype. This chain uses TRBV6-5 with TRBJ2-1, with D unclear. The CDR3 contains 16 residues. Germline values: CDR1 MNHEY, CDR2 SVGAGI. Trimming pared 5 bases from V and 0 bases from J, leaving 14 bases between. CDR3 DNA: TGTGCCAGCAGTCTCACATTACAGAGCTCCTACAATGAGCAGTTCTTC. Encoded protein: CASSLTLQSSYNEQFF.

This clonotype was counted only a few times. J is TRBJ2-1 and V is TRBV27; TRBD1 aligns across 8 bases. Germline CDR1 and CDR2: MNHEY and SMNVEV (reference sequence). CDR3 size: 17 residues. V gave up 0 bases and J gave up 7 bases; unmatched junction bases: 11. The CDR3 loop reads CASSLSIRQGALNEQFF. The CDR3 nucleotides are TGTGCCAGCAGTTTATCGATTAGGCAGGGGGCCTTGAATGAGCAGTTCTTC.